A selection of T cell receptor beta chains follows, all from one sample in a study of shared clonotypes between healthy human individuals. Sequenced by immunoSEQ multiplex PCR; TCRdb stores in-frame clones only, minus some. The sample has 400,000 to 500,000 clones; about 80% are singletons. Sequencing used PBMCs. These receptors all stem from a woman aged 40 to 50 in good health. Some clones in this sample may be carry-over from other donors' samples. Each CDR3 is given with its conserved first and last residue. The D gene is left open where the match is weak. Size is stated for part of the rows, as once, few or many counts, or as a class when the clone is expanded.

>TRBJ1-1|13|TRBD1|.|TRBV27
CASRFSDRAFAFF
TGTGCCAGCAGATTCTCTGACAGGGCGTTCGCTTTCTTT
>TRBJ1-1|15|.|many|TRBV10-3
CAISESGRMNTEAFF
TGTGCCATCAGTGAGTCGGGGCGCATGAACACTGAAGCTTTCTTT
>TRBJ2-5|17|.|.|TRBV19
CASTPRPRGRLGETQYF
TGTGCCAGTACCCCTAGGCCCAGGGGAAGGTTGGGGGAGACCCAGTACTTC
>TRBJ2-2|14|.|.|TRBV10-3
CAISVAADTGELFF
TGTGCCATCAGTGTTGCGGCTGACACCGGGGAGCTGTTTTTT
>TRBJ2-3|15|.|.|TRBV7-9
CASSLRAGGQDTQYF
TGTGCCAGCAGCTTAAGGGCAGGGGGGCAAGATACGCAGTATTTT
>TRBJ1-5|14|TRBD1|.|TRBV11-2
CASSSRQGDQPQHF
TGTGCCAGCAGCTCTAGACAGGGAGATCAGCCCCAGCATTTT
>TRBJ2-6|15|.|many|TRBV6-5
CASRSRIAGANVLTF
TGTGCCAGCAGGTCTAGAATCGCTGGGGCCAACGTCCTGACTTTC
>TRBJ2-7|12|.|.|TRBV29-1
CSAKGSSYEQYF
TGCAGCGCGAAGGGGAGCTCCTACGAGCAGTACTTC
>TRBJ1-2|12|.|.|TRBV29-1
CSVSPDPYGYTF
TGCAGCGTTTCGCCTGATCCCTATGGCTACACCTTC
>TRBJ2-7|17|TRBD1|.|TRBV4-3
CASSFGWGTGDSYEQYF
TGCGCCAGCAGCTTCGGTTGGGGGACAGGGGATTCCTACGAGCAGTACTTC
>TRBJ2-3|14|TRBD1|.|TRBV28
CASTQGQGTDTQYF
TGTGCCAGCACCCAGGGACAGGGGACAGATACGCAGTATTTT
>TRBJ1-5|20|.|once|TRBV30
CAWSFNYRSVWNHSNQPQHF
TGTGCCTGGAGTTTTAATTATCGCAGTGTTTGGAACCATAGCAATCAGCCCCAGCATTTT
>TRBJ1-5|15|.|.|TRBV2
CASSEGGFRNQPQHF
TGTGCCAGCAGTGAGGGAGGGTTTCGCAATCAGCCCCAGCATTTT
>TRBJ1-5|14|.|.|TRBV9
CASSVGAGVQPQHF
TGTGCCAGCAGCGTAGGGGCAGGGGTTCAGCCCCAGCATTTT
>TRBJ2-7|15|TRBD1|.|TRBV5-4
CASSPGTASSYEQYF
TGTGCCAGCAGCCCCGGGACAGCCAGCTCCTACGAGCAGTACTTC
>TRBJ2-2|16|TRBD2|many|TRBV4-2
CASSQDAGANTGELFF
TGTGCCAGCAGCCAAGATGCGGGAGCGAACACCGGGGAGCTGTTTTTT
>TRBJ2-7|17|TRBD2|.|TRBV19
CASSPTRLAGGPGEQYF
TGTGCCAGTAGTCCCACCCGACTAGCGGGAGGGCCGGGGGAGCAGTACTTC
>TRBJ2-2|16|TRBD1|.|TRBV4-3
CASSLDRGKNTGELFF
TGCGCCAGCAGCCTGGACAGGGGGAAGAACACCGGGGAGCTGTTTTTT
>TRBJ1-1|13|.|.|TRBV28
CASWDRMNTEAFF
TGTGCCAGCTGGGATCGCATGAACACTGAAGCTTTCTTT
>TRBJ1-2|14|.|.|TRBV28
CASTSAPGAYGYTF
TGTGCCAGCACCTCCGCCCCAGGGGCCTATGGCTACACCTTC
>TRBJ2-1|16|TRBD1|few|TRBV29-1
CSVRNTGTGGLNEQFF
TGCAGCGTTCGGAATACCGGGACAGGGGGGCTCAATGAGCAGTTCTTC
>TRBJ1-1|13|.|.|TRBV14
CASSRSIYTEAFF
TGTGCCAGCAGCCGGAGCATCTACACTGAAGCTTTCTTT
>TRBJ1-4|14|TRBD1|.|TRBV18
CASSSRTGGEKLFF
TGTGCCAGCTCAAGCCGAACAGGGGGTGAAAAACTGTTTTTT
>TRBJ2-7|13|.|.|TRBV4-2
CASSLQGTYEQYF
TGTGCCAGCAGCCTTCAAGGGACCTACGAGCAGTACTTC
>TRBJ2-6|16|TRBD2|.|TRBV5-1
CASSIAGASGANVLTF
TGCGCCAGCAGCATAGCGGGAGCCTCTGGGGCCAACGTCCTGACTTTC
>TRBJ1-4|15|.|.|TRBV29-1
CSVQGSEGRGEKLFF
TGCAGCGTTCAAGGAAGCGAGGGTAGGGGTGAAAAACTGTTTTTT
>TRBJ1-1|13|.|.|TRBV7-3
CASSLVRNTEAFF
TGTGCCAGCAGCTTAGTGAGGAACACTGAAGCTTTCTTT
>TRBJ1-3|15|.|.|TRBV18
CASSPGPSSGNTIYF
TGTGCCAGCTCACCCGGACCAAGCTCTGGAAACACCATATATTTT
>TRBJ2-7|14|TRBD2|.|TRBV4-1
CASSQVLAGGEQYF
TGCGCCAGCAGCCAAGTACTAGCGGGAGGTGAGCAGTACTTC
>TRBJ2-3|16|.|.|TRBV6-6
CASSYNTGWSTDTQYF
TGTGCCAGCAGTTACAACACAGGGTGGAGCACAGATACGCAGTATTTT
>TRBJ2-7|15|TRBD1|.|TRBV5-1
CASSLGVQGAPEQYF
TGCGCCAGCAGCTTGGGAGTTCAGGGGGCGCCCGAGCAGTACTTC
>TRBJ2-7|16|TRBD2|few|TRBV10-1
CASSESSLAGVNEQYF
TGCGCCAGCAGTGAGTCGAGTCTAGCGGGAGTTAACGAGCAGTACTTC
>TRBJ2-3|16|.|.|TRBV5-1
CASSEGTSLLTDTQYF
TGCGCCAGCAGCGAAGGGACATCACTCCTCACAGATACGCAGTATTTT
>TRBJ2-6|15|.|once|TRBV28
CASSPQPSGANVLTF
TGTGCCAGCAGCCCACAGCCCTCTGGGGCCAACGTCCTGACTTTC
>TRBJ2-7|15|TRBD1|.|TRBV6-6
CAISGGQGARDEQYF
TGTGCCATCAGTGGGGGACAGGGGGCGAGGGACGAGCAGTACTTC
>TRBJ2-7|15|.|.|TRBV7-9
CASSLGVGSFYEQYF
TGTGCCAGCAGCTTAGGGGTTGGCAGCTTCTACGAGCAGTACTTC
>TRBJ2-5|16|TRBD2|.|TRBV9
CASSVGAGGGSETQYF
TGTGCCAGCAGCGTAGGAGCGGGAGGTGGGTCAGAGACCCAGTACTTC
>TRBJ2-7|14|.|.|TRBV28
CASTPRAGSYEQYF
TGTGCCAGCACCCCACGGGCAGGCTCCTACGAGCAGTACTTC
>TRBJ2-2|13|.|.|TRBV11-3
CASTDAPPGELFF
TGTGCCAGCACTGATGCCCCTCCCGGGGAGCTGTTTTTT
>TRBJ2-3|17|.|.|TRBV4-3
CASSQELRLAPTDTQYF
TGCGCCAGCAGCCAAGAGTTGAGGCTAGCTCCCACAGATACGCAGTATTTT
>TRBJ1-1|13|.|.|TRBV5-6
CASSLPGASEAFF
TGTGCCAGCAGCTTACCGGGAGCTTCGGAAGCTTTCTTT
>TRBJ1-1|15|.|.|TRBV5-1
CASSLVPPIRSEAFF
TGCGCCAGCAGCTTGGTCCCACCGATTCGGTCTGAAGCTTTCTTT
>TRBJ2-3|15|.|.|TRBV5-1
CASSLRSYSTDTQYF
TGCGCCAGCAGCTTGCGCAGCTATAGCACAGATACGCAGTATTTT
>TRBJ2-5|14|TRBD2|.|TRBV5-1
CASSSGGSPETQYF
TGCGCCAGCAGCTCGGGAGGCTCCCCGGAGACCCAGTACTTC
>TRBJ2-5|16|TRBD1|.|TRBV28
CASSFPGGATQETQYF
TGTGCCAGCAGTTTTCCAGGGGGAGCTACCCAAGAGACCCAGTACTTC
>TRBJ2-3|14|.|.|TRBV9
CASSVGARTDTQYF
TGTGCCAGCAGCGTAGGAGCGCGCACAGATACGCAGTATTTT
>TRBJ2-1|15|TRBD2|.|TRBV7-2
CASSSGTSGISEQFF
TGTGCCAGCAGCTCCGGGACTAGCGGGATTAGTGAGCAGTTCTTC
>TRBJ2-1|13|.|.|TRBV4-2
CASSQVFNNEQFF
TGTGCCAGCAGCCAAGTCTTCAACAATGAGCAGTTCTTC
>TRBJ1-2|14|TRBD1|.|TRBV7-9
CASSLVGTAYGYTF
TGTGCCAGCAGCTTAGTTGGGACAGCATATGGCTACACCTTC
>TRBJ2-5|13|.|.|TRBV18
CASLPGTGETQYF
TGTGCCAGCTTACCAGGTACGGGTGAGACCCAGTACTTC
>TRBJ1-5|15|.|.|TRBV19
CASSIDRPLNQPQHF
TGTGCCAGTAGTATAGATAGGCCGCTTAATCAGCCCCAGCATTTT
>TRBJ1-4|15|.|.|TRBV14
CASSHFGQSNEKLFF
TGTGCCAGCAGCCATTTCGGACAGAGTAATGAAAAACTGTTTTTT
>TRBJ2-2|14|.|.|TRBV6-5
CASRKQGNTGELFF
TGTGCCAGCCGAAAACAGGGGAACACCGGGGAGCTGTTTTTT
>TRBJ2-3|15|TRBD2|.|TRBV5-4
CASSRLAGGSDTQYF
TGTGCCAGCAGCCGACTAGCGGGAGGTTCAGATACGCAGTATTTT
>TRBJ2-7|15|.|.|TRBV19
CASSHLTGRGGEQYF
TGTGCCAGTAGTCACCTGACAGGGAGGGGTGGCGAGCAGTACTTC
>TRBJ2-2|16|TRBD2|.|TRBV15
CATSKLAGGSTGELFF
TGTGCCACCAGTAAACTAGCGGGAGGATCCACCGGGGAGCTGTTTTTT
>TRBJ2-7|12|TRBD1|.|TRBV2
CAWGDRGREQYF
TGTGCCTGGGGGGACAGGGGTCGCGAGCAGTACTTC
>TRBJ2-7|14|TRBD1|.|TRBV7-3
CASSPGGQGYEQYF
TGTGCCAGCAGCCCGGGCGGACAGGGCTACGAGCAGTACTTC
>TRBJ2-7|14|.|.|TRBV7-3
CASSPGRGAPEQYF
TGTGCCAGCAGCCCCGGAAGGGGGGCCCCCGAGCAGTACTTC
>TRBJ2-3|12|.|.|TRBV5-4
CASGPRGNTQYF
TGTGCCAGCGGTCCACGGGGAAATACGCAGTATTTT